This T cell receptor (beta chain) was captured in a study of T cell responses to AZD1222 COVID-19 vaccine. About the research overall: Investigators merged groups given second doses at roughly 4 or roughly 12 weeks. General study results and limits: Increases in Spike-specific TCR breadth and depth were seen after two AZD1222 doses. No repertoire was sampled before or during the peak T cell response, only after it. Among the donors, most were white British and more were female, and clonal diversity was possibly underestimated.

V shed 2 bases and J shed 1 base, with 23 bases lying between them. This CDR3 is built from 19 residues. The V gene's germline CDR1 is LGHDT and CDR2 YNNKEL (reference sequence). Produced via immunoSEQ multiplex PCR; TCRdb's table is partial and in-frame only. Found here are tens of thousands of clones, about three quarters of them singletons; the top ten hold about 12%. Turning to this clone: Its antigen is unknown.

Material: peripheral blood, obtained on day 0 of AZD1222 vaccination. This receptor was identified in an adult in good health. This chain connects TRBV3-1 (or the pseudogene TRBV3-2) to TRBJ1-1; tentative D call: TRBD1 (5 bases). The CDR3: CASSQSINRKRCGNTEAFF. The CDR3 DNA is TGTGCCAGCAGCCAATCCATTAACAGGAAGAGGTGTGGGAACACTGAAGCTTTCTTT.